Listed below are T cell receptor beta chains from one sample, sequenced in a study of T cells in narcolepsy. Sequencing was performed with immunoSEQ multiplex PCR; in TCRdb, only in-frame clones are kept and a portion is missing. The sample holds over 30,000 clones, roughly 87% seen once. Source material: CD45RA- memory CD4+ T cells from PBMCs. These receptors were taken from a human donor with narcolepsy. Each CDR3 is given with its conserved first and last residue. Each record gives: V gene, clone size, J gene, D gene, CDR3 DNA, CDR3 protein. D genes are given only for firm matches. The listing skips clone size in some rows; elsewhere it reads once, few, many or a size class.

>TRBV6-5|NA|TRBJ1-1|NA
TGTGCCAGCAGCCCCGGGGCTCAGGGGAAGACTGAAGCTTTCTTT
CASSPGAQGKTEAFF
>TRBV6-5|few|TRBJ2-7|NA
TGTGCCAGCAGTTACCGCCGGGACGCCGCCTACGAGCAGTACTTC
CASSYRRDAAYEQYF
>TRBV6-1|NA|TRBJ2-5|NA
TGTGCCAGCAGGCTCGGTACTAGAATGGAGACCCAGTACTTC
CASRLGTRMETQYF
>TRBV5-1|once|TRBJ2-7|NA
TGCGCCAGCAGCCTGGGACCCTACGCGCGGGACACCCCCTACGAGCAGTACTTC
CASSLGPYARDTPYEQYF
>TRBV20-1|NA|TRBJ1-1|NA
TGCAGTGCTAGTGAAGACGCTGAAGCTTTCTTT
CSASEDAEAFF
>TRBV28|once|TRBJ2-3|TRBD1
TGTGCCAGCAGGGGACAGTCGCGAGGCACAGATACGCAGTATTTT
CASRGQSRGTDTQYF
>TRBV19|NA|TRBJ1-6|TRBD1
TGTGCCAGTACAGACAGGGGGGCTTCACCCCTCCACTTT
CASTDRGASPLHF
>TRBV14|NA|TRBJ2-2|TRBD2
TGTGCCAGCAGCCCGAGGGTCAGCGGGGCCGGAGGGGAGCTGTTTTTT
CASSPRVSGAGGELFF
>TRBV7-2|NA|TRBJ2-7|NA
TGTGCCAGCAGCTTATCTGTATACTACGAGCAGTACTTC
CASSLSVYYEQYF
>TRBV10-3|few|TRBJ1-2|NA
TGTGCCATCAGTGAGTCCTACTATGGCTACACCTTC
CAISESYYGYTF
>TRBV6-6|NA|TRBJ1-5|NA
TGTGCCAGCAGGTTGGACAGTAATCAGCCCCAGCATTTT
CASRLDSNQPQHF
>TRBV7-2|NA|TRBJ1-5|TRBD1
TGTGCCAGCAGTCCCCGGGACAGGGATGATCAGCCCCAGCATTTT
CASSPRDRDDQPQHF
>TRBV7-2|NA|TRBJ2-3|NA
TGTGCCAGCAGCGCCGACTTTAGCACAGATACGCAGTATTTT
CASSADFSTDTQYF
>TRBV2|NA|TRBJ1-5|NA
TGTGCCAGCAGTGGAGCCCGGGACAGCAATCAGCCCCAGCATTTT
CASSGARDSNQPQHF
>TRBV5-8|NA|TRBJ2-2|TRBD1
TGTGCCAGCAGCCAATTTGGTGGACAGGACACCGGGGAGCTGTTTTTT
CASSQFGGQDTGELFF
>TRBV23-1|NA|TRBJ2-2|NA
TGCGCCAGCAGCCACCAGGATCAGGTTAACACCGGGGAGCTGTTTTTT
CASSHQDQVNTGELFF
>TRBV5-1|NA|TRBJ1-6|TRBD1
TGCGCCAGCAGCTTGGGAGACAGGGGCGGTTCACCCCTCCACTTT
CASSLGDRGGSPLHF
>TRBV5-1|NA|TRBJ2-5|TRBD2
TGCGCCAGCAGCTTGGGGCTAGCGGTTCCAAAGGTAGAGACCCAGTACTTC
CASSLGLAVPKVETQYF
>TRBV7-8|NA|TRBJ2-7|TRBD2
TGTGCCAGCAGCTTAAACCGGGAGGGCCCTCGGGAGCAGTACTTC
CASSLNREGPREQYF
>TRBV5-1|once|TRBJ2-5|TRBD2
TGCGCCAGCAGAGGGCGGGGGAGCCAGGAGACCCAGTACTTC
CASRGRGSQETQYF
>TRBV29-1|once|TRBJ1-1|NA
TGCAGCGTTGAAGGGGACACTGAAGCTTTCTTT
CSVEGDTEAFF
>TRBV19|NA|TRBJ2-7|NA
TGTGCCAGTAAAACGGGGCTTAGCTCCTACGAGCAGTACTTC
CASKTGLSSYEQYF
>TRBV30|NA|TRBJ2-1|TRBD2
TGTGCCTGGAATAGCGGGGGGGCCTCCTACAATGAGCAGTTCTTC
CAWNSGGASYNEQFF
>TRBV2|NA|TRBJ1-1|NA
TGTGCCAGCAGGCAAGGAGGAACTGAAGCTTTCTTT
CASRQGGTEAFF
>TRBV7-9|NA|TRBJ1-5|TRBD1
TGTGCCAGCAGCCTGACAGGGGATCAGCCCCAGCATTTT
CASSLTGDQPQHF
>TRBV5-1|NA|TRBJ2-5|TRBD2
TGCGCCAGCAGCCCCGGACCCGGGGGGTTGGAGACCCAGTACTTC
CASSPGPGGLETQYF
>TRBV7-2|NA|TRBJ1-1|NA
TGTGCCAGCAGCAAAGGGCACACTGAAGCTTTCTTT
CASSKGHTEAFF
>TRBV19|NA|TRBJ1-5|NA
TGTGCCAGTAGTATAGGTCCGGGTTTCGGTCAGCCCCAGCATTTT
CASSIGPGFGQPQHF
>TRBV9|NA|TRBJ2-3|TRBD2
TGTGCCAGCAGCGTAGAACTAGCGGGGCCGGCGGATACGCAGTATTTT
CASSVELAGPADTQYF
>TRBV5-4|NA|TRBJ1-4|TRBD1
TGTGCCAGCAGCAGGGGACAGGGTACTGAAAAACTGTTTTTT
CASSRGQGTEKLFF
>TRBV30|NA|TRBJ1-1|NA
TGTGCCTTGGACTCGGGGATGGCTGAAGCTTTCTTT
CALDSGMAEAFF
>TRBV2|NA|TRBJ2-7|NA
TGTGCCAGCAGTGCGGGGTGGTACGAGCAGTACTTC
CASSAGWYEQYF
>TRBV18|NA|TRBJ2-1|TRBD2
TGTGCCAGCTCACATACCGGGACTAGCGGGGTTAATGAGCAGTTCTTC
CASSHTGTSGVNEQFF
>TRBV2|NA|TRBJ2-5|NA
TGTGCCAGCAGAGGCAACGGGGGACCGCGGACCCAGTACTTC
CASRGNGGPRTQYF
>TRBV5-1|NA|TRBJ2-3|NA
TGCGCCAGCAGCTTGGCTTCTAGCACGACAGATACGCAGTATTTT
CASSLASSTTDTQYF
>TRBV5-6|NA|TRBJ2-7|NA
TGTGCCAGCAGCCTTGACCGACGATACGAGCAGTACTTC
CASSLDRRYEQYF
>TRBV19|NA|TRBJ1-2|NA
TGTGCCAGTACCCAAGCCCGGACGGCCAACTATGGCTACACCTTC
CASTQARTANYGYTF
>TRBV2|NA|TRBJ1-5|NA
TGTGCCAGCAGAAGCCGGGGGGTCAATCAGCCCCAGCATTTT
CASRSRGVNQPQHF
>TRBV18|NA|TRBJ2-5|NA
TGTGCCAGCTCACCTTCAGACGGTGCACAAGAGACCCAGTACTTC
CASSPSDGAQETQYF
>TRBV9|NA|TRBJ2-2|TRBD1
TGTGCCAGCAGCTCCACAGGGGGCGCACCCGGGGGGCTGTTTTTT
CASSSTGGAPGGLFF
>TRBV7-2|once|TRBJ2-5|TRBD1
TGTGCCAGCAGCTTACAGGGGGCAGAGACCCAGTACTTC
CASSLQGAETQYF
>TRBV5-1|NA|TRBJ1-2|NA
TGCGCCAGCAGCCCCGGACTCCAACACTATGGCTACACCTTC
CASSPGLQHYGYTF
>TRBV28|once|TRBJ1-5|NA
TGTGCCAGCAGTGTCCCCCGGGTCATTAGCAATCAGCCCCAGCATTTT
CASSVPRVISNQPQHF
>TRBV7-1|NA|TRBJ2-6|NA
TGTGCCAGCAGCACTATCACTCACGAAGGACAAAGTCGGGCCAACGTCCTGACTTTC
CASSTITHEGQSRANVLTF
>TRBV19|NA|TRBJ2-3|TRBD2
TGTGCCAGTAGTATAGATTTCGGGCGGGGGGGCCCTACGCAGTATTTT
CASSIDFGRGGPTQYF
>TRBV28|few|TRBJ2-7|TRBD2
TGTGCCAGCAGCGATAGCGGGAGGGCCTACGAGCAGTACTTC
CASSDSGRAYEQYF
>TRBV2|NA|TRBJ2-2|TRBD1
TGTGCCAGCAGTTCCGGGACAGGGGGTTTCGGGGAGCTGTTTTTT
CASSSGTGGFGELFF
>TRBV28|NA|TRBJ2-7|NA
TGTGCCAGCCCACCTCACCCAACCGGGACACTCTCCTACGAGCAGTACTTC
CASPPHPTGTLSYEQYF
>TRBV9|NA|TRBJ1-2|NA
TGTGCCAGCAGTGATCCAGGGGACTATGGCTACACCTTC
CASSDPGDYGYTF
>TRBV2|once|TRBJ2-5|NA
TGTGCCAGCAGTACGGACCAAGGTCGGACCCAGTACTTC
CASSTDQGRTQYF
>TRBV4-2|once|TRBJ2-3|TRBD2
TGTGCCAGCAGCCAGGGAACTAGCGGAGATACGCAGTATTTT
CASSQGTSGDTQYF
>TRBV4-3|NA|TRBJ1-1|NA
TGCGCCAGCAGCCAAGAATCCCAGCGGAACACTGAAGCTTTCTTT
CASSQESQRNTEAFF
>TRBV7-2|NA|TRBJ2-7|TRBD2
TGTGCCAGCAGCTTAATGCTAGCGGGGACTTACGAGCAGTACTTC
CASSLMLAGTYEQYF
>TRBV19|once|TRBJ2-2|TRBD1
TGTGCCAGTAAAAACAGGGGGAACACCGGGGAGCTGTTTTTT
CASKNRGNTGELFF
>TRBV28|NA|TRBJ2-1|TRBD2
TGTGCCAGCAGTTTAGGCCTAGCGGCGCACTACAATGAGCAGTTCTTC
CASSLGLAAHYNEQFF
>TRBV5-1|NA|TRBJ2-1|NA
TGCGCCAGCAGCACCCACAATAATGGGTACAATGAGCAGTTCTTC
CASSTHNNGYNEQFF
>TRBV9|NA|TRBJ1-3|NA
TGTGCCAGCAGCGTAGGGTCCTCTGGAAACACCATATATTTT
CASSVGSSGNTIYF
>TRBV7-9|NA|TRBJ2-3|TRBD1
TGTGCCAGCAGCCGGACAGGGTCGACAGATACGCAGTATTTT
CASSRTGSTDTQYF
>TRBV27|few|TRBJ2-7|NA
TGTGCCAGCAGTTTACGCCGGCCCCCCTACGAGCAGTACTTC
CASSLRRPPYEQYF